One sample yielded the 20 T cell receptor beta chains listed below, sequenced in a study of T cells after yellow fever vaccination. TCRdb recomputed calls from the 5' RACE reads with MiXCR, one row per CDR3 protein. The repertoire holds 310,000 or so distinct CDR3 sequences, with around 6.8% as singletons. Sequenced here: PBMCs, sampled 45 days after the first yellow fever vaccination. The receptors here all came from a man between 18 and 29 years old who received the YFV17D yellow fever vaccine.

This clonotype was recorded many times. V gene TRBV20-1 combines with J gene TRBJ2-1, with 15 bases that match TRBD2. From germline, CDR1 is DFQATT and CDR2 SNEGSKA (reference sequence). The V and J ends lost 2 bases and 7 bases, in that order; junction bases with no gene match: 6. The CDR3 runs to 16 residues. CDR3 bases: TGCAGTGCTAGACAAATCGGGACTAGCGGGGGGAATGAGCAGTTCTTC. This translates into CSARQIGTSGGNEQFF.

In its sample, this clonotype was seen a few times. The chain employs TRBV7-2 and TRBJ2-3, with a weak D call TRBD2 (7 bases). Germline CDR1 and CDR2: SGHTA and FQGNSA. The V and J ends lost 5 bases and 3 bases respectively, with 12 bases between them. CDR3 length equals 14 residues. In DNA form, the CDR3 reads TGTGCCAGCAGCCGGGGGGCGGTTACAGATACGCAGTATTTT. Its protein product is CASSRGAVTDTQYF.

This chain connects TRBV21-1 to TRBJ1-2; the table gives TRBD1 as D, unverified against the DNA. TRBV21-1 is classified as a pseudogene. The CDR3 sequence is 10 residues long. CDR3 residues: CASPGGGYTF. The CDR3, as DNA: TGTGCCAGCCCTGGGGGAGGCTACACCTTC.

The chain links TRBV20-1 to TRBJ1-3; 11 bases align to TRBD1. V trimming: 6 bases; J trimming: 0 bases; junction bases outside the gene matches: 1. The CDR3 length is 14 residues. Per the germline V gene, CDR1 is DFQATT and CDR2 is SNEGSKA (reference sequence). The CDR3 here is CSAGTGGSGNTIYF. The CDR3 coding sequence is TGCAGTGCCGGGACAGGGGGCTCTGGAAACACCATATATTTT.

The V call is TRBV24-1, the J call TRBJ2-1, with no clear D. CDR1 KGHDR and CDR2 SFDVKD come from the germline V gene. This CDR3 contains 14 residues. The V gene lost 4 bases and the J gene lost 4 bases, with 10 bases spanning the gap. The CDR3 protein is CATSDERPYNEQFF. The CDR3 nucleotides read TGTGCCACCAGTGACGAGAGACCTTACAATGAGCAGTTCTTC.

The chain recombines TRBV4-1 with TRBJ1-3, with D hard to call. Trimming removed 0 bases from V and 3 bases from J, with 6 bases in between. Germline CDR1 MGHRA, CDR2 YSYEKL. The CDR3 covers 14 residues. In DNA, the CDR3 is TGCGCCAGCAGCCAAGATCCACGTGGAAACACCATATATTTT. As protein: CASSQDPRGNTIYF.

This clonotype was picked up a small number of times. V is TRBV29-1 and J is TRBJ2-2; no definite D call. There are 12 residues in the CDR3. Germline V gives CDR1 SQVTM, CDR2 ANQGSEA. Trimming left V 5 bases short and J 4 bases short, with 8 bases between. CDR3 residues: CSVRLSTGELFF. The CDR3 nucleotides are TGCAGCGTTAGATTGAGCACCGGGGAGCTGTTTTTT.

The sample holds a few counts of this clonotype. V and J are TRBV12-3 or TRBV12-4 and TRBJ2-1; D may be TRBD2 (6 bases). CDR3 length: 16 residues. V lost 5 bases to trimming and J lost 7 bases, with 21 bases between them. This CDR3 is CASSPWGDFGGNEQFF. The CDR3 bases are TGTGCCAGCAGTCCTTGGGGGGACTTCGGCGGGAATGAGCAGTTCTTC.

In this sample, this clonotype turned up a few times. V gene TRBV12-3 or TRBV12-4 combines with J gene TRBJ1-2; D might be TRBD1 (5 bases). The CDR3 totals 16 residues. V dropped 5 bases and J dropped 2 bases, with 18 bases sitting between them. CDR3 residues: CASSPYIGTYNYGYTF. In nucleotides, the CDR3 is TGTGCCAGCAGTCCCTACATAGGGACCTACAACTATGGCTACACCTTC.

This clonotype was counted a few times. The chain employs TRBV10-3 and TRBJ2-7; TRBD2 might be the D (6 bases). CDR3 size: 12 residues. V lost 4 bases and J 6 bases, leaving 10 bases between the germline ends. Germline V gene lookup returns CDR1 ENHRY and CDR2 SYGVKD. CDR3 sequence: CAISGDGGEQYV. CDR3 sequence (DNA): TGTGCCATCAGTGGCGACGGGGGCGAGCAGTACGTC.

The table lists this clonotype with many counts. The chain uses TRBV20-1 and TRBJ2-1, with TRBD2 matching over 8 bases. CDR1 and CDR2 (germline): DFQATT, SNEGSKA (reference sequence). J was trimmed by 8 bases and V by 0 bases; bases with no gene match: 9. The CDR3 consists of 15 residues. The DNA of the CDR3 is TGCAGTGCTAGAGATACCGGGGGGGCCGTCGATGAGCAGTTCTTC. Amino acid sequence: CSARDTGGAVDEQFF.

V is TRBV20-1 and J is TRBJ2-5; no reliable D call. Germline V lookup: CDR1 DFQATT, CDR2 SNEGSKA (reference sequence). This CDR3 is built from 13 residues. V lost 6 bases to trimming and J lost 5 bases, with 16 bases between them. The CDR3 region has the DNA TGCAGTGCCAAACGGGCCGATCCTGAGACCCAGTACTTC. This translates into CSAKRADPETQYF.

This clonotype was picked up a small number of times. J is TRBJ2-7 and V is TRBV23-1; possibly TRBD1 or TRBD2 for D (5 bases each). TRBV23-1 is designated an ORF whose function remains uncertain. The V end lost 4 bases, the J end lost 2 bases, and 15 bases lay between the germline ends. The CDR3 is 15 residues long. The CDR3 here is CASSLGPRLPYEQYF. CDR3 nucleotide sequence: TGCGCCAGCAGTCTGGGACCGCGGCTACCCTACGAGCAGTACTTC.

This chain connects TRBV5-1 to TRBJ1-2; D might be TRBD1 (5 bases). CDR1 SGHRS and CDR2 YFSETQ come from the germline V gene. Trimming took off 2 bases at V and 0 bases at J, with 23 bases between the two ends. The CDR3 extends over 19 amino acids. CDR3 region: CASSFLLYPGRESNYGYTF. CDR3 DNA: TGCGCCAGCAGCTTTCTGTTATACCCGGGACGGGAATCTAACTATGGCTACACCTTC.

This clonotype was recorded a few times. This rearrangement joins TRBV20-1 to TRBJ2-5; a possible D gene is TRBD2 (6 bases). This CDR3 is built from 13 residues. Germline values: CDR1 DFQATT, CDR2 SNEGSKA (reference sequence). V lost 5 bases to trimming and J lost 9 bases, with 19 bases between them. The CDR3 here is CSAPHGAGGAQYF. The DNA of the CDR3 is TGCAGTGCTCCCCACGGGGCCGGAGGGGCCCAGTACTTC.

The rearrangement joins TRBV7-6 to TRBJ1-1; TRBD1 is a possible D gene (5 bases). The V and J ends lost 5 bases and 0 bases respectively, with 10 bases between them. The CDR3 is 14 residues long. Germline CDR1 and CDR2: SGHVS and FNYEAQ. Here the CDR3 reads CASSRGVMNTEAFF. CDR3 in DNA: TGTGCCAGCAGCCGGGGCGTCATGAACACTGAAGCTTTCTTT.

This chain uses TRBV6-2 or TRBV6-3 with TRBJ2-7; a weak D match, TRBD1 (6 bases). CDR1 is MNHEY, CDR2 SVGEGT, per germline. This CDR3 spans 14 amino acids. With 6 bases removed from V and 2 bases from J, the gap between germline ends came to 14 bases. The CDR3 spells CASRPGPGAYEQYV. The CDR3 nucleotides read TGTGCCAGCAGACCCGGCCCAGGGGCCTACGAGCAGTACGTC.

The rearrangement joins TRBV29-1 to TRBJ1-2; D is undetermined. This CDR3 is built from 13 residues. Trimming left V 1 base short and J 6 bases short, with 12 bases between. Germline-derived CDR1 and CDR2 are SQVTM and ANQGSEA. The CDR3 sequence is CSVEVRGGHGYTF. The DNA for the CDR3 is TGCAGCGTTGAAGTACGGGGAGGGCATGGCTACACCTTC.

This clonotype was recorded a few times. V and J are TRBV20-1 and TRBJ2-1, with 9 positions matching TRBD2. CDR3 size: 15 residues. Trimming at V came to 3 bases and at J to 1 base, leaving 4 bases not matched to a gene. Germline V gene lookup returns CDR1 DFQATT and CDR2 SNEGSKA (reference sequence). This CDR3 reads CSARISGGSYNEQFF. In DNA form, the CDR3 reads TGCAGTGCTAGGATTAGCGGGGGATCCTACAATGAGCAGTTCTTC.

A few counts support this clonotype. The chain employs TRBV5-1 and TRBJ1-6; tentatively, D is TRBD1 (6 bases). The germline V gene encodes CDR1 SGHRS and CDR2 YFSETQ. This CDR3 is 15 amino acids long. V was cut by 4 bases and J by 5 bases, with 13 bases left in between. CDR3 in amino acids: CASSPSGQNNSPLHF. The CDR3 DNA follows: TGCGCCAGCAGCCCGAGCGGACAGAATAATTCACCCCTCCACTTT.